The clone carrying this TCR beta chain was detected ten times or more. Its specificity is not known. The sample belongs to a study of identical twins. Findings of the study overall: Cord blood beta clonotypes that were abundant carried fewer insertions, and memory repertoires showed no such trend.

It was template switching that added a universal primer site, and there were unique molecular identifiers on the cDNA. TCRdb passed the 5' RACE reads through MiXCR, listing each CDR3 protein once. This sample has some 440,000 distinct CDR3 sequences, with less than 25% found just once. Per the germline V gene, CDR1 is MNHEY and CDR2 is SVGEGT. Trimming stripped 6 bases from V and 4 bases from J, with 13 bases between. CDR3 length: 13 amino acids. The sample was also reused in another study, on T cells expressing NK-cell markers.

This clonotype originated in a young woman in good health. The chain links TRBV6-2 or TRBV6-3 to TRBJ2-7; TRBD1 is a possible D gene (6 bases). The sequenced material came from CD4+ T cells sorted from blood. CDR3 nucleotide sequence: TGTGCCAGCAGGAGGACAGTCGGTTACGAGCAGTACTTC. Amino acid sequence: CASRRTVGYEQYF.